The 22 T cell receptor beta chains below come from one sample, sequenced in a study of blood T cells in healthy people across ages (dated by TCRdb to the mid-2010s). Libraries were constructed by 5' RACE. These reads were obtained on an Illumina HiSeq 2500. The second PCR ran for about 6 to 11 cycles and used a J-beta primer mix along with a sample-barcoded 5' primer. In-frame beta chains were kept once TCRdb had trimmed the public reads at Q25 with fastp and called clones with MiXCR. Each entry merges the rows of one CDR3 protein and shows their most common DNA and genes. The sample table records around 970,000 distinct CDR3 sequences; 51% of these occur just once. Roughly a fifth of the sample is taken by the ten largest. Sequencing was performed on blood. Every receptor here comes from a woman aged 55-70 years in good health.

The chain has TRBV28 and TRBJ2-7; 9 bases match TRBD1. The J call may not be correct, given that the DNA end is closer to TRBJ2-1. This CDR3 is 15 amino acids long. CDR1 is MDHEN, CDR2 SYDVKM, per germline. The CDR3 DNA reads as TGTGCCAGCTCGGGACAGGGACCAGGGAACAATGAGCAGTTCTTC. This codes for CASSGQGPGNNEQFF.

The chain is built from TRBV6-5 and TRBJ2-3; no clear D. This CDR3 is 14 amino acids long. The ends were cut back, 8 bases at V and 0 bases at J, with 12 bases in the middle. Germline values: CDR1 MNHEY, CDR2 SVGAGI. CDR3: CASRNDWSTDTQYF. The CDR3 bases are TGTGCCAGCCGAAACGACTGGAGCACAGATACGCAGTATTTT.

This clonotype was observed a handful of times. This sequence joins TRBV27 and TRBJ2-7; 13 bases agree with TRBD2. The CDR3 is 21 residues long. CDR1 MNHEY and CDR2 SMNVEV come from the germline V gene (reference sequence). Trimming at V came to 8 bases and at J to 0 bases, leaving 22 bases not matched to a gene. CDR3 sequence reads: CASRRYVGRSGLAGDSYEQYF. The CDR3 DNA follows: TGTGCCAGCCGACGTTACGTCGGCAGAAGCGGACTAGCGGGAGACTCCTACGAGCAGTACTTC.

The V gene is TRBV20-1, the J gene TRBJ2-1; the D gene is possibly TRBD1 (6 bases). Germline CDR1 reads DFQATT; CDR2 reads SNEGSKA (reference sequence). V was trimmed by 6 bases and J by 10 bases, leaving 13 bases between them. This CDR3 comprises 11 residues. In DNA, the CDR3 is TGCAGTGCAACAGACCAGGGGGAGCAGTTCTTC. Its protein product is CSATDQGEQFF.

This clonotype was counted many times. This chain links TRBV7-2 with TRBJ2-7; 11 nucleotides agree with TRBD2. Germline V CDR1 and CDR2: SGHTA, FQGNSA. J gave up 3 bases and V 4 bases, and 2 bases lay outside the gene matches. The CDR3 runs 14 residues. The CDR3 is CASSSTSGSYEQYF. The CDR3 coding sequence is TGTGCCAGCAGCTCCACTAGCGGGAGCTACGAGCAGTACTTC. Full variable domain (rest looked up from reference TRBV7-2 and TRBJ2-7): GAGVSQSPSNKVTEKGKDVELRCDPISGHTALYWYRQSLGQGLEFLIYFQGNSAPDKSGLPSDRFSAERTGGSVSTLTIQRTQQEDSAVYLCASSSTSGSYEQYFGPGTRLTVT.

The V call is TRBV4-1, the J call TRBJ2-5; D possibly corresponds to TRBD2 (6 bases). CDR1 is MGHRA, CDR2 YSYEKL, per germline. Trimming stripped 0 bases from V and 11 bases from J, with 19 bases between. The CDR3 covers 15 residues. DNA of the CDR3: TGCGCCAGCAGCCAAGAGCGGGATCCCTACAATGAGCAGTACTTC. Protein sequence: CASSQERDPYNEQYF.

J is TRBJ1-4 and V is TRBV4-1, with TRBD1 matching over 8 bases. Germline V CDR1 and CDR2: MGHRA, YSYEKL. Germline trimming cut 3 bases from V and 11 bases from J; bases unmatched to any gene: 14. CDR3 length equals 16 residues. The DNA of the CDR3 is TGCGCCAGCAGCCAGACAGGGACAGGCTTCGGGAGTAAACTGTTTTTT. It codes for CASSQTGTGFGSKLFF.

This chain links TRBV12-3 or TRBV12-4 with TRBJ1-5; no firm D call. V lost 9 bases, J lost 4 bases, and 10 bases lay in between. The CDR3 covers 12 residues. CDR3 sequence reads: CASMVGNQPQHF. CDR3 coding DNA: TGTGCCAGTATGGTGGGGAATCAGCCCCAGCATTTT.

This clonotype has more than one count but fewer than ten. This sequence joins TRBV7-2 and TRBJ2-3; the D is unclear. This CDR3 spans 12 amino acids. Trimming took off 5 bases at V and 5 bases at J, with 8 bases between the two ends. Germline V gene sequence: CDR1 SGHTA, CDR2 FQGNSA. CDR3 sequence (DNA): TGTGCCAGCAGCAAAGACGGAGATACGCAGTATTTT. Translation gives CASSKDGDTQYF.

V gene TRBV6-5 combines with J gene TRBJ2-7; the match to TRBD2 covers 10 bases. The junction had 8 bases not matched to a gene; V was cut back by 2 bases and J by 7 bases. Germline V gives CDR1 MNHEY, CDR2 SVGAGI. The CDR3 contains 15 residues. The CDR3 nucleotides read TGTGCCAGCAGTTACGGTGTAGCGGGAGGTGGGGAGCAGTACTTC. Translated: CASSYGVAGGGEQYF.

The gene calls are TRBV7-2 and TRBJ1-5; no firm D call. This CDR3 is 14 amino acids long. Trimming removed 5 bases from V and 2 bases from J, with 10 bases in between. Germline CDR1 and CDR2: SGHTA and FQGNSA. CDR3 bases: TGTGCCAGCAGCATGCGGTTTGGCAATCAGCCCCAGCATTTT. It codes for CASSMRFGNQPQHF.

The V call is TRBV6-1, the J call TRBJ2-7; possibly TRBD1 for D (6 bases). The CDR3 spans 18 residues. With 0 bases removed from V and 5 bases from J, the gap between germline ends came to 23 bases. CDR1 is MNHNS, CDR2 SASEGT, per germline. The CDR3 reads CASSEAPQGLYLFDEQYF. The DNA for the CDR3 is TGTGCCAGCAGTGAAGCCCCCCAGGGGCTGTATTTGTTCGACGAGCAGTACTTC.

Here the CDR3 DNA reads TGTGCCAGCAGCCAGTACGGACTAGCGGGAGGGTATGATACGCAGTATTTT. Amino acid sequence: CASSQYGLAGGYDTQYF. This sequence joins TRBV11-2 and TRBJ2-3; TRBD2 aligns across 15 bases. The V segment lost 5 bases and the J segment 6 bases; nucleotides outside the gene matches: 9. Germline V gives CDR1 SGHAT, CDR2 FQNNGV. The CDR3 runs 17 residues.

The rearrangement uses TRBV27 and TRBJ2-7; 8 positions match TRBD2. J lost 1 base, V lost 5 bases, and 10 bases had no gene match. CDR3 size: 16 residues. Germline CDR1 MNHEY, CDR2 SMNVEV (reference sequence). The CDR3: CASSTLAGRGSYEQYF. The CDR3 region has the DNA TGTGCCAGCAGTACCTTAGCGGGGCGGGGGTCCTACGAGCAGTACTTC.

This clonotype was seen more than once but under ten times. CDR3 loop: CASSLGAGNQETQYF. CDR3 bases: TGTGCCAGCAGTTTGGGGGCAGGGAACCAAGAGACCCAGTACTTC. The chain combines TRBV28 with TRBJ2-5; possible D gene TRBD1, 6 bases. Trimming stripped 3 bases from V and 0 bases from J, with 11 bases between. The CDR3 has 15 residues. Germline CDR1 reads MDHEN; CDR2 reads SYDVKM.

This clonotype was seen at least ten times. This clone may be a read error of a much larger clone one base away. The V call is TRBV6-2 or TRBV6-3, the J call TRBJ2-3, with D tentatively TRBD2 (5 bases). V lost 8 bases to trimming and J lost 1 base, with 13 bases between them. Germline V gives CDR1 MNHEY, CDR2 SVGEGT. CDR3 length equals 14 residues. CDR3 loop: CASGRSGRTDTQYF. The CDR3 DNA reads as TGTGCCAGCGGACGGAGCGGACGCACAGATACGCAGTATTTT.

The chain employs TRBV11-3 and TRBJ2-7; D not certain. V lost 4 bases to trimming and J lost 10 bases, with 17 bases between them. There are 13 residues in the CDR3. CDR1 is SGHNT, CDR2 YENEEA, per germline. The CDR3 sequence is CASSWAPAETQYF. The CDR3 coding sequence is TGTGCCAGCAGCTGGGCCCCTGCGGAAACCCAGTACTTC.

This chain joins TRBV12-3 or TRBV12-4 and TRBJ1-6, with 10 bases matching TRBD1. This CDR3 contains 13 residues. Trimming took 6 bases from V and 8 from J; bases not matched to a gene: 1. As DNA, the CDR3 is TGTGCCAGCAGGGGACAGGGGCATTCACCCCTCCACTTT. Residues: CASRGQGHSPLHF.

V and J are TRBV20-1 and TRBJ1-5, with D possibly being TRBD1 (5 bases). Trimming pared 1 base from V and 6 bases from J, leaving 16 bases between. Looked up from germline, CDR1 is DFQATT and CDR2 is SNEGSKA (reference sequence). The CDR3 sequence is 15 residues long. The CDR3 bases are TGCAGTGCTAGAGTCCGGGGCAGGGTAGGTCAGCCCCAGCATTTT. Translating gives CSARVRGRVGQPQHF.

The chain has TRBV7-9 and TRBJ2-2; 10 nucleotides align to TRBD1. The CDR3 length is 15 residues. Germline CDR1 and CDR2: SEHNR and FQNEAQ (reference sequence). Trimming cost V 6 bases and J 5 bases; bases outside gene matches: 6. CDR3 sequence: CASRKDRGRTGELFF. CDR3 DNA sequence: TGTGCCAGCAGAAAGGACAGGGGGAGAACCGGGGAGCTGTTTTTT.

This chain joins TRBV4-2 and TRBJ2-7, with 10 nucleotides matching TRBD2. The CDR3 extends over 19 amino acids. V shed 0 bases, J shed 6 bases, and the junction held 17 bases outside the gene matches. CDR1 is LGHNA, CDR2 YNFKEQ, per germline. CDR3 sequence reads: CASSQEGTSGIESLPEQYF. The CDR3 DNA sequence: TGTGCCAGCAGCCAAGAGGGAACTAGCGGGATAGAGTCCCTACCCGAGCAGTACTTC.

This clonotype was observed a few times. This sequence joins TRBV19 and TRBJ2-7; D not resolved. The CDR3 consists of 11 residues. In germline, CDR1 is LNHDA, CDR2 SQIVND (reference sequence). V shed 9 bases and J shed 7 bases, with 13 bases lying between them. CDR3 region: CASTDGWEQYF. CDR3 in DNA: TGTGCCAGCACTGATGGGTGGGAGCAGTACTTC.